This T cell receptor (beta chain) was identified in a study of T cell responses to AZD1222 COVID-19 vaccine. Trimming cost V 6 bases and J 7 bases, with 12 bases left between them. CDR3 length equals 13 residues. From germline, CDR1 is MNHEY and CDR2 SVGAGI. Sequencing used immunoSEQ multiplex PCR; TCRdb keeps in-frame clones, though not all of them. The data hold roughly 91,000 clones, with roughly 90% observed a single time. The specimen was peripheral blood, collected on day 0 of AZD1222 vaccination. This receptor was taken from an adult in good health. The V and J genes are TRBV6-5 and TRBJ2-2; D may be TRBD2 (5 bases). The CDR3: CASRSAGGGELFF. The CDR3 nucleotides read TGTGCCAGCAGGAGTGCGGGCGGCGGGGAGCTGTTTTTT.